This passage covers 10 T cell receptor beta chains from one sample sequenced in a study of blood T cell repertoires in COVID-19. Assay: immunoSEQ multiplex PCR; the TCRdb copy retains only in-frame clones and omits some. The data show some 65,000 clones, under 95% seen once. The material sequenced was peripheral blood. The receptors stem from a man between 65 and 85 years old with active COVID-19.

This clone showed up just a few times. In DNA form, the CDR3 reads TGTGCCAGCAGCTTGGGACTAGCGTCCTACGAGCAGTACTTC. Translating it yields CASSLGLASYEQYF. This rearrangement joins TRBV13 to TRBJ2-7; TRBD2 agrees at 10 bases. The germline CDR1 and CDR2 sequences are PRHDT and FYEKMQ (reference sequence). V lost 3 bases and J lost 1; bases outside the gene matches: 0. This CDR3 contains 14 residues.

The V and J genes are TRBV4-1 and TRBJ2-7, with a possible D match to TRBD2 (5 bases). CDR1 and CDR2 (germline): MGHRA, YSYEKL. The CDR3 length is 18 residues. V dropped 0 bases and J dropped 3 bases, with 21 bases sitting between them. DNA for the CDR3: TGCGCCAGCAGCCAAGATCCCCTCGGGGATAGCGTAATCTACGAGCAGTACTTC. Protein sequence: CASSQDPLGDSVIYEQYF.

The J gene is TRBJ2-5, the V gene TRBV20-1; a possible D gene is TRBD2 (6 bases). Germline V lookup: CDR1 DFQATT, CDR2 SNEGSKA (reference sequence). The ends were cut back, 3 bases at V and 1 base at J, with 15 bases in the middle. This CDR3 contains 15 residues. CDR3 loop: CSASVTSYGQETQYF. The CDR3 DNA is TGCAGTGCTAGTGTAACTAGCTATGGCCAAGAGACCCAGTACTTC.

The chain employs TRBV7-2 and TRBJ2-1, with TRBD1 identical over 10 bases. Trimming cost V 1 base and J 5 bases; bases outside gene matches: 5. Germline assignment: CDR1 SGHTA and CDR2 FQGNSA. The CDR3 covers 16 residues. The CDR3 region is CASSLGGGQGNNEQFF. The CDR3 DNA reads as TGTGCCAGCAGCTTAGGGGGGGGACAGGGGAACAATGAGCAGTTCTTC.

J is TRBJ2-7 and V is TRBV6-2 or TRBV6-3; D unresolved. V lost 0 bases to trimming and J lost 2 bases, with 14 bases between them. Per the germline V gene, CDR1 is MNHEY and CDR2 is SVGEGT. The CDR3 runs to 16 residues. The CDR3 sequence: CASSYSGSRYPYEQYF. CDR3 nucleotide sequence: TGTGCCAGCAGTTACTCGGGCAGCAGGTACCCCTACGAGCAGTACTTC.

The chain joins TRBV28 to TRBJ2-7; no definite D call. From germline, CDR1 is MDHEN and CDR2 SYDVKM. The CDR3 has 12 amino acids. V lost 3 bases, J lost 6 bases, and 9 bases lay in between. The CDR3 nucleotides read TGTGCCAGCAGTTTGGCGGTGGGCGAGCAGTACGTC. Its translation is CASSLAVGEQYV.

The gene calls are TRBV3-1 (or the pseudogene TRBV3-2) and TRBJ1-2; 7 positions match TRBD1. The germline CDR1 and CDR2 sequences are LGHDT and YNNKEL (reference sequence). The CDR3 contains 19 residues. J was trimmed by 4 bases and V by 2 bases; bases with no gene match: 19. This CDR3 is CASSQTPPTKGARSYGYTF. The CDR3 coding sequence is TGTGCCAGCAGCCAAACCCCACCCACAAAGGGGGCGCGGAGCTATGGCTACACCTTC.

The chain has TRBV10-2 and TRBJ2-7; D perhaps matches TRBD1 (6 bases). Germline V gives CDR1 WSHSY, CDR2 SAAADI. This CDR3 spans 12 amino acids. With 7 bases removed from V and 6 bases from J, the gap between germline ends came to 13 bases. The CDR3 bases are TGCGCCAGCATAAGGGGGTTCTGCGAGCAGTACGTC. It translates to CASIRGFCEQYV.

The gene calls are TRBV19 and TRBJ2-1; 11 bases line up with TRBD1. Per the germline V gene, CDR1 is LNHDA and CDR2 is SQIVND (reference sequence). This CDR3 is 15 amino acids long. The J segment lost 7 bases and the V segment lost 5 bases, leaving 7 bases of the junction unmatched. CDR3 in amino acids: CASSLDRGRRNEQFF. The CDR3 DNA reads as TGTGCCAGTAGTTTGGACAGGGGGCGCAGGAATGAGCAGTTCTTC. The variable domain in full, with the rest retrieved from reference TRBV19 and TRBJ2-1, is DGGITQSPKYLFRKEGQNVTLSCEQNLNHDAMYWYRQDPGQGLRLIYYSQIVNDFQKGDIAEGYSVSREKKESFPLTVTSAQKNPTAFYLCASSLDRGRRNEQFFGPGTRLTVL.

The rearrangement joins TRBV21-1 to TRBJ2-7; no DNA check was done on the table's D call, TRBD2. TRBV21-1 is assigned pseudogene status. The CDR3 is made up of 17 amino acids. CDR3 protein: CASSKGCGGNHYYEQYF. In DNA form, the CDR3 reads TGTGCCAGCAGCAAAGGGTGTGGTGGAAACCACTACTACGAGCAGTACTTC.